The source of this T cell receptor (beta chain) is a study of human T cells and chemical hapten exposure. As for the study in general: Alopecia areata, totalis and universalis patients, mostly female, were included.

Germline V gene data show CDR1 as MGHRA and CDR2 as YSYEKL. V was clipped by 4 bases and J by 2 bases, with 11 bases between them. The CDR3 is 14 residues long. MiXCR was run by TCRdb on the RACE reads, yielding one entry per CDR3 protein. The sample comprises over 150,000 distinct CDR3 sequences, around 30% of which are singletons, and about 2% rests with the top ten. Indicated time point: patch test 3, about 24 weeks after DPC sensitization. Treatment meaning: therapeutic diphenylcyclopropenone sensitization with weekly scalp DPC. Alopecia patients between 18 and 70 years old and suitable for DPC were used as donors.

The source material was whole blood, sampled in connection with sensitization to the hapten diphenylcyclopropenone (DPC). The rearrangement joins TRBV4-1 to TRBJ2-5; D is uncertain. This TCR was recovered from a woman aged 18-30 years with alopecia areata. Some clones in this sample may be carry-over from other donors' samples. The CDR3, as DNA: TGCGCCAGCAGCCCGCAGGTGATTCAAGAGACCCAGTACTTC. It is translated as CASSPQVIQETQYF.